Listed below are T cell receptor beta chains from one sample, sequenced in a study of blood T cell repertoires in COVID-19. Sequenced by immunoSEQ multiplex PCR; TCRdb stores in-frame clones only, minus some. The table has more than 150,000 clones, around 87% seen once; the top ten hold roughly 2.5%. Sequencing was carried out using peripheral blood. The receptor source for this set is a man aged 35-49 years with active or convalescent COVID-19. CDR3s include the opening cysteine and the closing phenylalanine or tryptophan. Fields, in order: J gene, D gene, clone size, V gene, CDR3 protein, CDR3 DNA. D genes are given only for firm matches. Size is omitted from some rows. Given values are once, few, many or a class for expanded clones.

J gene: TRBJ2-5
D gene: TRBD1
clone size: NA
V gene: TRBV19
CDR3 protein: CASSSWTGGEETQYF
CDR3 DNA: TGTGCCAGTAGTTCGTGGACAGGGGGCGAAGAGACCCAGTACTTC

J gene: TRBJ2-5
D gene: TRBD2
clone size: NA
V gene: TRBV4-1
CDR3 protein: CASSQDRVAGGKETQYF
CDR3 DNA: TGCGCCAGCAGCCAAGATAGGGTAGCGGGGGGAAAAGAGACCCAGTACTTC

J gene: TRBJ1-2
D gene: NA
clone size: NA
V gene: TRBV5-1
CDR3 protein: CASSLGTSENYGYTF
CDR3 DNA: TGCGCCAGCAGCTTGGGGACATCCGAGAACTATGGCTACACCTTC

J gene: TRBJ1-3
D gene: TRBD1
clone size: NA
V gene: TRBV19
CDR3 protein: CASSMTRTGISGNTIYF
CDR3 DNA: TGTGCCAGTAGTATGACCCGGACAGGTATCTCTGGAAACACCATATATTTT

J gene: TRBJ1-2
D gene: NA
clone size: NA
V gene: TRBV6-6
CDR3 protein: CASSYLQGTYGYTF
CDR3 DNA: TGTGCCAGCAGTTACCTGCAGGGAACCTATGGCTACACCTTC

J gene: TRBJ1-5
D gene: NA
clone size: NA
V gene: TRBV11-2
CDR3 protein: CASSLVGSNQPQHF
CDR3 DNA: TGTGCCAGCAGCTTAGTCGGGAGCAATCAGCCCCAGCATTTT

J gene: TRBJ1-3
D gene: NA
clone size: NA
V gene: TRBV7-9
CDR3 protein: CASSLVAQRNTIYF
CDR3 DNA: TGTGCCAGCAGCTTAGTTGCACAGCGAAACACCATATATTTT

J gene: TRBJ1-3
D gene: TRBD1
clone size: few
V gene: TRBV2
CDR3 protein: CASAGDRGNTIYF
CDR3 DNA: TGTGCCAGCGCGGGGGACAGGGGCAACACCATATATTTT

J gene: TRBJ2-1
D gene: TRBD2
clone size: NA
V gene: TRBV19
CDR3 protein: CASMDGGGAYNEQFF
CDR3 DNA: TGTGCCAGTATGGACGGCGGGGGGGCCTACAATGAGCAGTTCTTC

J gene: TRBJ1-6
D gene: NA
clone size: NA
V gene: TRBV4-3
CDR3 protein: CASSQEAGIAYNSPLHF
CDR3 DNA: TGCGCCAGCAGCCAAGAAGCAGGTATCGCCTATAATTCACCCCTCCACTTT

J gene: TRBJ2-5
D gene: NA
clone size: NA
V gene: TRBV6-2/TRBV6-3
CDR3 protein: CASNPALRGTQYF
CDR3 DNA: TGTGCCAGCAACCCGGCACTCCGGGGGACCCAGTACTTC

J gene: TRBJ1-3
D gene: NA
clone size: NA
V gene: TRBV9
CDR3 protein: CASSAATGISGNTIYF
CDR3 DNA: TGTGCCAGCAGCGCGGCGACAGGCATCTCTGGAAACACCATATATTTT

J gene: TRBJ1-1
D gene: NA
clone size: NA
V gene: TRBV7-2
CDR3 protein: CASSPRQYEAFF
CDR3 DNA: TGTGCCAGCAGCCCCCGACAGTATGAAGCTTTCTTT

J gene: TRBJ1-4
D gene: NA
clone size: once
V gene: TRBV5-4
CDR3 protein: CASSLGGNEKLFF
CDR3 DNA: TGTGCCAGCAGCTTGGGCGGGAATGAAAAACTGTTTTTT

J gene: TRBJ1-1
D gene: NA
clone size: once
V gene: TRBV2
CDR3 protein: CASIRGVLNTEAFF
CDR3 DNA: TGTGCCAGCATCCGGGGGGTTCTGAACACTGAAGCTTTCTTT

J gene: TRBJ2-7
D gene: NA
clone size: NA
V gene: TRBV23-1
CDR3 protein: CASSPCGTAPYEQYF
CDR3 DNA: TGCGCCAGCAGTCCCTGCGGGACAGCTCCCTACGAGCAGTACTTC

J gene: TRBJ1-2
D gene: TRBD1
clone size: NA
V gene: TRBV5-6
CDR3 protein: CASSIGQGINGYTF
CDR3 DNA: TGTGCCAGCAGCATCGGACAGGGGATAAATGGCTACACCTTC

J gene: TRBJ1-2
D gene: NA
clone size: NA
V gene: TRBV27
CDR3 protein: CASSLSFTGMNPYGYTF
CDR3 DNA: TGTGCCAGCAGTTTATCGTTCACAGGAATGAACCCATATGGCTACACCTTC

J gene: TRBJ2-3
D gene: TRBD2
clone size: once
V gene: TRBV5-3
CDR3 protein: CARSFFGGAPDTQYF
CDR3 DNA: TGTGCCAGAAGCTTCTTCGGGGGGGCACCAGATACGCAGTATTTT

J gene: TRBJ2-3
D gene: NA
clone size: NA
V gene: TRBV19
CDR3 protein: CASSIWGKDTQYF
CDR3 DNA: TGTGCCAGTAGTATCTGGGGCAAAGATACGCAGTATTTT

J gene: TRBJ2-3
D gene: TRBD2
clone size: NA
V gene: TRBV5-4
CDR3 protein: CASSLGGTSVDTQYF
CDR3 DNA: TGTGCCAGCAGCTTGGGCGGGACTAGCGTAGATACGCAGTATTTT

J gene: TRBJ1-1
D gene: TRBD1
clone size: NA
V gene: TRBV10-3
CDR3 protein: CAISEPDRGSEAFF
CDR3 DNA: TGTGCCATCAGTGAGCCGGACAGGGGTAGTGAAGCTTTCTTT

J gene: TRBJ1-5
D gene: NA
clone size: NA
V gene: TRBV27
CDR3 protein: CASSVGSLGGNQPQHF
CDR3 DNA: TGTGCCAGCAGTGTCGGGAGTCTAGGGGGCAATCAGCCCCAGCATTTT

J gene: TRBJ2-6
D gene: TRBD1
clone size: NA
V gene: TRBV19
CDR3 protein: CASSQDRAGANVLTF
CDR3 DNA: TGTGCCAGTAGTCAGGACAGGGCTGGGGCCAACGTCCTGACTTTC

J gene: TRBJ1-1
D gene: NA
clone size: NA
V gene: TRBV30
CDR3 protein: CAWSPGQSTEAFF
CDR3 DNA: TGTGCCTGGAGTCCCGGACAGTCGACTGAAGCTTTCTTT

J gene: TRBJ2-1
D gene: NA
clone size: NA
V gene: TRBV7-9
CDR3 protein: CASSKTVGDEQFF
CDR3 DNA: TGTGCCAGCAGCAAGACCGTAGGAGATGAGCAGTTCTTC

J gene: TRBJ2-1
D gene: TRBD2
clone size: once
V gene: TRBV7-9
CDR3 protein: CASSVTSGGPEALEFF
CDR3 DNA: TGTGCCAGCAGCGTTACTAGCGGGGGCCCAGAAGCCCTCGAGTTCTTC

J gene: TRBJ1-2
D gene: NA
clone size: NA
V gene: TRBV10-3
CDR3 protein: CASTAGYGYTF
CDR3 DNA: TGTGCCTCGACAGCAGGGTATGGCTACACCTTC

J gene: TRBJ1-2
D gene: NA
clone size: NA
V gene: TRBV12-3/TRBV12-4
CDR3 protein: CASSFGQGSGYTF
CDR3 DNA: TGTGCCAGCAGTTTTGGTCAGGGGTCTGGCTACACCTTC

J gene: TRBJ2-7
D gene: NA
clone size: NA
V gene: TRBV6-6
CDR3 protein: CASSYSFGGRNYEQYF
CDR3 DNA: TGTGCCAGCAGTTACTCTTTTGGGGGCCGAAACTACGAGCAGTACTTC

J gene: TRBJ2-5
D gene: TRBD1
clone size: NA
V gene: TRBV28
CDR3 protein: CASSPPGQGAETQYF
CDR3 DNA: TGTGCCAGCAGTCCACCGGGACAGGGGGCCGAGACCCAGTACTTC

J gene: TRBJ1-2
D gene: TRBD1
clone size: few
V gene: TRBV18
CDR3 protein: CASSPQGQGGGYTF
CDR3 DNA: TGTGCCAGCTCACCACAGGGACAGGGAGGTGGCTACACCTTC

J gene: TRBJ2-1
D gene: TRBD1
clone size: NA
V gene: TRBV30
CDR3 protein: CAWNRDRGYNEQFF
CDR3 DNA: TGTGCCTGGAACCGGGACAGGGGCTACAATGAGCAGTTCTTC

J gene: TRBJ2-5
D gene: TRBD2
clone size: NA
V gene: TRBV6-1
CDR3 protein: CASSERSGGTQETQYF
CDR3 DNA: TGTGCCAGCAGTGAACGGAGCGGGGGGACCCAAGAGACCCAGTACTTC

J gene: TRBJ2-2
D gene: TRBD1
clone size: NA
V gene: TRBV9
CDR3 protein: CASSNTGGTNTGELFF
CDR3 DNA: TGTGCCAGCAGCAATACAGGGGGGACAAACACCGGGGAGCTGTTTTTT

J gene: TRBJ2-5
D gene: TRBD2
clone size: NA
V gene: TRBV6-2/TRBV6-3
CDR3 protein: CASSPQIAGGPLGQETQYF
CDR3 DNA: TGTGCCAGCAGCCCCCAGATTGCGGGGGGGCCGCTTGGCCAAGAGACCCAGTACTTC

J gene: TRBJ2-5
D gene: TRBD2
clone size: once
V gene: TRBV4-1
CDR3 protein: CASSARYRGGQETQYF
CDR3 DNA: TGCGCCAGCAGCGCACGCTACCGGGGGGGCCAAGAGACCCAGTACTTC

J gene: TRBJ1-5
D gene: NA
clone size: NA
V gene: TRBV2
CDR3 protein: CASRNFRGSYQPQHF
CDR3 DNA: TGTGCCAGCAGGAATTTTCGGGGATCCTATCAGCCCCAGCATTTT

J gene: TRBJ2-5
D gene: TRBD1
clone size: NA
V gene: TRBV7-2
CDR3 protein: CASSSSGTDFQTQYF
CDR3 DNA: TGTGCCAGCAGCTCTTCCGGGACAGACTTTCAAACCCAGTACTTC

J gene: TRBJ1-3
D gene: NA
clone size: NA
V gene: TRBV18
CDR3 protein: CASSPPGDYSGNTIYF
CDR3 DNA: TGTGCCAGCTCACCCCCGGGGGATTACTCTGGAAACACCATATATTTT

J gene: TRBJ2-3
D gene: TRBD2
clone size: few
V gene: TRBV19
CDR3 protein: CASSMRAGGSTDTQYF
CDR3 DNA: TGTGCCAGTAGTATGCGGGCGGGAGGGAGCACAGATACGCAGTATTTT

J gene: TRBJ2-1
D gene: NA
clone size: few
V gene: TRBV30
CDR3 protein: CAWSRGLREQFF
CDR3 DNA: TGTGCCTGGAGCCGAGGGCTCCGTGAGCAGTTCTTC

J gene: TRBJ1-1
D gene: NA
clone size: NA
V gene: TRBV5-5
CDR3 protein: CASSREQGNTEAFF
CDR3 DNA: TGTGCCAGCAGCCGAGAACAGGGGAACACTGAAGCTTTCTTT

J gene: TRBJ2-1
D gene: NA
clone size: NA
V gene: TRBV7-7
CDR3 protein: CASSLREYNEQFF
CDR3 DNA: TGTGCTAGCAGCTTACGAGAATACAATGAGCAGTTCTTC

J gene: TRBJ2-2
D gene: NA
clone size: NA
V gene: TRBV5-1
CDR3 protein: CASSLGQATAGELFF
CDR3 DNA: TGCGCCAGCAGCTTGGGACAGGCAACGGCCGGGGAGCTGTTTTTT

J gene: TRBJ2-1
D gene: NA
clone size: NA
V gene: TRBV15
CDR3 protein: CATSRDQAGYNEQFF
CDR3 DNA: TGTGCCACCAGCAGAGATCAGGCAGGGTACAATGAGCAGTTCTTC

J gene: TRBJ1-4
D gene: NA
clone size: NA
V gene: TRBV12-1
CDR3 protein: CASSRTGSGEKLFF
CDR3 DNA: TGTGCCAGCAGCCGAACAGGGTCGGGTGAAAAACTGTTTTTT

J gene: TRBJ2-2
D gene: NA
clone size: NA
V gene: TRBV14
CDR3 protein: CASSQAPVGGGGELFF
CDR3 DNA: TGTGCCAGCAGCCAAGCCCCCGTGGGAGGTGGAGGGGAGCTGTTTTTT

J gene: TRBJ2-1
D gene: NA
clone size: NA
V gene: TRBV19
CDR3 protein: CASSRGGEFSYNEQFF
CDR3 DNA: TGTGCCAGTAGTCGGGGCGGGGAGTTTTCCTACAATGAGCAGTTCTTC

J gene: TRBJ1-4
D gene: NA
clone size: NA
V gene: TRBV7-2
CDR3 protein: CASSFDRATNEKLFF
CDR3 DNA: TGTGCCAGCAGCTTTGACAGAGCAACTAATGAAAAACTGTTTTTT

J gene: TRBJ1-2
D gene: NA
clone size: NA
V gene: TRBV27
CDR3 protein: CASSFRDPNYGYTF
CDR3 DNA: TGTGCCAGCAGTTTCCGGGATCCTAACTATGGCTACACCTTC

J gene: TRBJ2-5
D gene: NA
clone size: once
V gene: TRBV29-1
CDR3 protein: CSVAGGGLETQYF
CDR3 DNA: TGCAGCGTTGCCGGGGGTGGGCTCGAGACCCAGTACTTC

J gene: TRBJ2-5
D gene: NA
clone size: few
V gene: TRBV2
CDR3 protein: CASSEARAAQETQYF
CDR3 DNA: TGTGCCAGCAGTGAAGCGCGGGCAGCCCAGGAGACCCAGTACTTC

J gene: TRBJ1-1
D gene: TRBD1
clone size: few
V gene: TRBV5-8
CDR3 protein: CASSLWVGTGRSGAFF
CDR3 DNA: TGTGCCAGCAGCTTGTGGGTTGGGACAGGCCGAAGCGGGGCTTTCTTT